Listed here are 3 T cell receptor beta chains from one sample, sequenced in a study of T-cell memory formation after mild COVID-19. TCRdb reprocessed the 5' RACE reads via MiXCR and lists one record per CDR3 protein. Among 200,000 to 250,000 distinct CDR3 sequences, roughly a tenth were seen once, and the ten largest hold approximately 2.8%. Sequenced material: PBMCs or a T cell subset sorted from them (not recorded which). Every receptor here comes from a man aged 18-30 years who had mild COVID-19 (a few samples of this study predate the infection). Cell type and time point are not known.

The chain combines TRBV19 with TRBJ1-2; D uncertain. V lost 6 bases, J lost 2 bases, and 7 bases lay in between. Germline V gene sequence: CDR1 LNHDA, CDR2 SQIVND (reference sequence). The CDR3 length is 12 residues. The CDR3 reads CASSYSNYGYTF. The CDR3 DNA sequence: TGTGCCAGTAGCTACAGCAACTATGGCTACACCTTC.

For this clonotype: Compared with germline, one end of the junction differs, possibly owing to a read error. The V and J genes are TRBV6-6 and TRBJ1-5; 7 positions agree with TRBD1. The CDR3 spans 15 residues. Germline V gives CDR1 MNHNY, CDR2 SVGAGI (reference sequence). CDR3 in DNA: TGTGCCAGCAGGCCCCCGAGGGACAGCAGTCAGCCCCAGCATTTT. Its translation is CASRPPRDSSQPQHF.

The rearrangement links TRBV10-3 to TRBJ1-1, with unresolved D. The CDR3 runs 13 residues. V lost 8 bases and J 1 base, leaving 11 bases between the germline ends. Germline-derived CDR1 and CDR2 are ENHRY and SYGVKD. CDR3 DNA sequence: TGTGCCATCGCGGCCGGTCCGAACACTGAAGCTTTCTTT. This gives the protein CAIAAGPNTEAFF.